This T cell receptor (beta chain) was captured in a study of blood T cells in healthy people across ages. For the second PCR, which ran for about 7 to 11 cycles, a sample-barcoded 5' primer and a J-beta primer mix were used. Each cDNA was tagged by a template-switch adaptor containing 12 random nucleotides. TCRdb re-called the 5' RACE reads with MiXCR, one entry per CDR3 protein. This table holds some 640,000 distinct CDR3 sequences, about 30% found once. The CDR3 loop spans 15 amino acids. Germline V CDR1 and CDR2: SGHRS, YFSETQ. Trimming shortened V by 5 bases and J by 0 bases, and 13 bases separated the two germline ends. Study results and limitations: Roughly linear declines in TCR beta diversity per million T cells occurred with age. Long-lived donors carried more naive CD4+ cells and greater diversity than aged donors.

This clonotype was recorded a few times. What it recognizes is unknown. Peripheral blood from each donor was collected in a volume of 9.5 to 10 milliliters. V is TRBV5-1 and J is TRBJ2-3, with a tentative D call TRBD2 (6 bases). The clonotype comes from a woman older than 75 in good health. Sequenced: blood. This CDR3 reads CASRRDLSSTDTQYF. CDR3 in DNA: TGCGCCAGCAGGCGGGACTTGTCGAGCACAGATACGCAGTATTTT.